This TCR beta chain is from a study of blood T cell repertoires in COVID-19. The CDR3 is made up of 14 amino acids. CDR1 is SGHNT, CDR2 YYREEE, per germline (reference sequence). Trimming removed 0 bases at V and 2 bases at J, with 8 bases between. As concerns this clone: The sample carries other DNA sequences with the same CDR3.

The method was immunoSEQ multiplex PCR; TCRdb's version includes in-frame clones alone and lacks a portion of them. The data show more than 200,000 clones, 80% to 90% seen once. This rearrangement joins TRBV5-4 to TRBJ1-2; D unclear. The sequence derives from a man aged 55 to 70 with acute or convalescent COVID-19. Sequenced input: peripheral blood. The CDR3 protein is CASSLGGSNYGYTF. The CDR3 DNA reads as TGTGCCAGCAGCTTGGGAGGCAGCAACTATGGCTACACCTTC.